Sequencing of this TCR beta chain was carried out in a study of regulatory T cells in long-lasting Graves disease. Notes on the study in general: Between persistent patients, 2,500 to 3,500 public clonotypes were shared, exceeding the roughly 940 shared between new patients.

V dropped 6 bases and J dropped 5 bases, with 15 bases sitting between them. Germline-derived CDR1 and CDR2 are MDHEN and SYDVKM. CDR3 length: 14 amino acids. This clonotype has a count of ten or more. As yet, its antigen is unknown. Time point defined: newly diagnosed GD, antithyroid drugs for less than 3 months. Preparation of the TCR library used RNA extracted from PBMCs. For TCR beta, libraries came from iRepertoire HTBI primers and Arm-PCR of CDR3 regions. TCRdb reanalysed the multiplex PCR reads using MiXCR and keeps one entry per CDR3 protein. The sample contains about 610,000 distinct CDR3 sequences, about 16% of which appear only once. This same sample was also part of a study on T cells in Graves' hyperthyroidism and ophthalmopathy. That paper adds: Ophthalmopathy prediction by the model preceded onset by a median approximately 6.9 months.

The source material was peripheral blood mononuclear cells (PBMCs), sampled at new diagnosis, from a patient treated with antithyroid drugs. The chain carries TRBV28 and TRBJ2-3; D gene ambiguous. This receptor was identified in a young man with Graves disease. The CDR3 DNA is TGTGCCAGCAGATCCCGCCCGGGTGGAGATACGCAGTATTTT. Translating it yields CASRSRPGGDTQYF.